The following is a T cell receptor beta chain sequence with its context. Antigen: not known. Sorting with CD45RO/CCR7/CD25/CD127/CD95/CD27 yielded naive, central memory, regulatory and stem-like memory CD4+ cells. What was sequenced were expressed TCRB transcripts, since all of the isolated RNA had been reverse transcribed. Around 3.9 million reads on average were seen across naive, central memory and regulatory T cell samples. TCRdb's copy holds only in-frame clones and misses some; the assay was immunoSEQ multiplex PCR. The table records 220,000 or so clones, 55% to 70% of them present only once. The sample is drawn from a study of beta chain features in type 1 diabetes. Germline loops: CDR1 SGHTA, CDR2 FQGNSA. The ends were cut back, 5 bases at V and 2 bases at J, with 7 bases in the middle. The CDR3 totals 13 residues. Study-wide results and caveats: Possibly, sequencing cDNA over-represented cells that had high TCR expression levels. There was no resolution here of whether HLA type influences TCRB rearrangement.

Sequencing was carried out using naive CD4+ T cells from blood. This chain links TRBV7-2 with TRBJ1-5; possible D gene TRBD1, 6 bases. The sequence was collected from a man aged 25 to 40 in good health. The CDR3 nucleotides read TGTGCCAGCAGCCCAGGGGGCAATCAGCCCCAGCATTTT. Translation gives CASSPGGNQPQHF.